A selection of T cell receptor beta chains follows, all from one sample in a study of cytomegalovirus exposure and HLA in healthy donors. TCRdb's copy holds only in-frame clones and misses some; the assay was immunoSEQ multiplex PCR. Recorded for this sample: 200,000 to 250,000 clones. The sequenced sample consisted of PBMCs. These receptors originate from a girl aged 2-15 years in good health and CMV-seropositive. Both conserved end residues are part of each CDR3. A D gene is named only where the DNA matches it firmly.

j_call | v_call | d_call | cdr3_nt | cdr3_aa
TRBJ2-7 | TRBV5-1 | . | TGCGCCAGCAGCCTACTCGGGGACGAGCAGTACTTC | CASSLLGDEQYF
TRBJ1-2 | TRBV11-2 | . | TGTGCCGGCAGCTTAGATCTGGCAGAGGACTATGGCTACACCTTC | CAGSLDLAEDYGYTF
TRBJ2-1 | TRBV7-9 | TRBD2 | TGTGCCAGCAGCGAACTGACTAGCGGGGTGGGGGATGAGCAGTTCTTC | CASSELTSGVGDEQFF
TRBJ2-1 | TRBV9 | . | TGTGCCAGCAGCGTAGCGTCAAAACAGGGCGGTGAGCAGTTCTTC | CASSVASKQGGEQFF
TRBJ1-4 | TRBV27 | . | TGTGCCAGCAGCTTAATTAATGCAGGACAGTTCAATGAAAAACTGTTTTTT | CASSLINAGQFNEKLFF
TRBJ2-7 | TRBV5-6 | . | TGTGCCAGCAGCTGGGGCCCTACGCGGGATTACTACGAGCAGTACTTC | CASSWGPTRDYYEQYF
TRBJ2-7 | TRBV4-1 | TRBD2 | TGCGCCAGCAGCCAAGATTTTGGCCCGGGACTAGCGGAATCCTACGAGCAGTACTTC | CASSQDFGPGLAESYEQYF
TRBJ2-5 | TRBV15 | . | TGTGCCACCAGCAGAGGCGGGGTCGTAGCGAGAGAGACCCAGTACTTC | CATSRGGVVARETQYF
TRBJ1-2 | TRBV28 | TRBD1 | TGTGCCAGCAGTTCCCAGGGGGATGGCTACACCTTC | CASSSQGDGYTF
TRBJ2-3 | TRBV14 | . | TGTGCCAGCAGCCAAGCCTCGCGGGCCTCCACAGATACGCAGTATTTT | CASSQASRASTDTQYF
TRBJ2-7 | TRBV6-5 | . | TGTGCCAGCAGTTACTCCCCGGACAGCTCCTACGAGCAGTACTTC | CASSYSPDSSYEQYF
TRBJ2-3 | TRBV6-4 | . | TGTGCCAGCAGTCCATTGCAGGAGGTTAACACAGATACGCAGTATTTT | CASSPLQEVNTDTQYF
TRBJ2-7 | TRBV28 | TRBD1 | TGTGCCAGCAGGGAGACAGGGGAGGCAAACTACGAGCAGTACTTC | CASRETGEANYEQYF
TRBJ2-7 | TRBV4-1 | TRBD1 | TGCGCCAGCAGCCAAGCTACGGACAGGTCAACCTACGAGCAGTACTTC | CASSQATDRSTYEQYF
TRBJ2-3 | TRBV9 | . | TGTGCCAGCAGCCCTTCTCCCTCTAGCGCTAGCACAGATACGCAGTATTTT | CASSPSPSSASTDTQYF
TRBJ2-1 | TRBV29-1 | TRBD2 | TGCAGCGTCGAGAGCCGGGGAGGGCCGCGGGAGCAGTTCTTC | CSVESRGGPREQFF
TRBJ1-1 | TRBV5-1 | . | TGCGCCAGCAGCTTGGGGACGACAGTGAACACTGAAGCTTTCTTT | CASSLGTTVNTEAFF
TRBJ2-7 | TRBV7-2 | TRBD2 | TGTGCCAGCAGCTTAGAGGGGACTAGCTCCTACGAGCAGTACTTC | CASSLEGTSSYEQYF
TRBJ1-2 | TRBV2 | TRBD1 | TGTGCCAGCAGCGTGACAGGGTCCTATGGCTACACCTTC | CASSVTGSYGYTF